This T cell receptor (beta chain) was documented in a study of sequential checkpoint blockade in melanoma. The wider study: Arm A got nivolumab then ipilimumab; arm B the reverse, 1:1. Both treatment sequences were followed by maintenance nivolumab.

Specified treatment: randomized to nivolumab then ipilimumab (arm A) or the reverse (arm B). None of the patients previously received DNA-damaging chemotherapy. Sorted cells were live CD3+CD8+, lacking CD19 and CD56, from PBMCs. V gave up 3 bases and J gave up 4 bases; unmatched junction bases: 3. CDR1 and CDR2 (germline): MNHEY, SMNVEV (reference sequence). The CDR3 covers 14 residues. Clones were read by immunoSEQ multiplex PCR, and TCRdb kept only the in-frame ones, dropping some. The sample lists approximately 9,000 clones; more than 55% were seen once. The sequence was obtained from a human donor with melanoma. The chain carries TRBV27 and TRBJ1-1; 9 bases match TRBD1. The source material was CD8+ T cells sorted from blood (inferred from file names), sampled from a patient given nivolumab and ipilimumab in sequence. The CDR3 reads CASSFTGGLTEAFF. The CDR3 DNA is TGTGCCAGCAGTTTCACAGGGGGCCTCACTGAAGCTTTCTTT.